In this sample, the clone carrying this T cell receptor (beta chain) turned up many times. What it binds is not known. This sample stems from a study of T cells in Graves' hyperthyroidism and ophthalmopathy. About the research overall: At the time of initial diagnosis and before any treatment, peripheral blood was collected. The study, taken as a whole, reports: Using 13 V-J features, a model discriminated ophthalmopathy from stable hyperthyroidism.

Subjects with ophthalmopathy showed a Clinical Activity Score no lower than 3, a NOSPECS grade no lower than 4, and a duration shorter than 3 months. It was RNA transcripts that yielded the amplified TCR beta CDR3 regions. When the TCR CDR3 underwent first-round RT-PCR, the HTBI primer set was used. One entry per CDR3 protein results from TCRdb running MiXCR on the multiplex PCR reads. This sample has approximately 380,000 distinct CDR3 sequences; over 12% occur once, and the top ten carry 28%. CDR3 length: 16 residues. V lost 5 bases, J lost 1 base, and 8 bases stayed unmatched. Germline CDR1 is SNHLY and CDR2 is FYNNEI.

Sequenced input: blood. The receptor comes from a man between 45 and 60 years old with Graves' ophthalmopathy. The chain links TRBV2 to TRBJ1-5, with 7 bases lining up with TRBD1. The CDR3 reads CASSLLLTGSNQPQHF. Written as DNA, the CDR3 is TGTGCCAGCAGTTTACTCCTGACAGGGAGCAATCAGCCCCAGCATTTT.